This T cell receptor (beta chain) was sequenced in a study of blood T cells in healthy people across ages (dated by TCRdb to the mid-2010s). Broadly, across the study: In model experiments, template switching captured about one uniquely barcoded TCR beta cDNA molecule for every two T cells. The donors were split into four age groups: young (average about 15 years), middle-aged (roughly 40), aged (about 62) and long-lived (approximately 80). Two additional independent replicas of 1 million unique cDNA reads from the same blood draw were analyzed for two donors (one aged 18 to 30 and one aged 80 or older). To avoid experimental bias, donors of different ages were randomly spread across the sequencing lanes. Age-related changes in TCR beta repertoire diversity were measured in the study by deep sequencing normalized with unique cDNA molecular identifiers.

This clonotype was seen at least ten times. Its specific antigen is unknown. No base qualities exist here, and no much larger clone lies one base off it. The donors were some 39 Caucasian individuals from Russia, aged roughly 6 to 100 years, who were systemically healthy. Around 10 milliliters of peripheral blood were collected from each donor into EDTA-treated Vacutainer tubes. Ficoll-Paque density-gradient centrifugation was used to isolate PBMCs, with at least 6 million obtained per sample. Total RNA was extracted from PBMCs with Trizol reagent, with at least 6 micrograms obtained per sample. Naive CD45RAhigh/CD27high T cell percentages were measured by flow cytometry on a PBMC aliquot from every donor. The study at large found these results: Observed TCR beta diversity correlated strongly with the percentage of naive T cells measured by flow cytometry. Estimates of total diversity from one million sequenced T cells were regarded as lower bounds and underestimates. Compared with the aged group, the long-lived group had more naive CD4+ T cells, fewer expanded clones and increased TCR diversity, suggesting age selection. Donor CMV infection status was unknown, potentially confounding age-related changes in expanded clonotypes. As age increased, observed TCR beta diversity per million T cells dropped in a roughly linear way, and a significant reduction was already evident by age 40. Because profiling used bulk unsorted PBMCs, naive and antigen-experienced compartments could not be compared conclusively.

Library generation was performed with 5' RACE. Sequencer: Illumina HiSeq 2500. A second about 7 to 11 cycle PCR used a sample-barcoded 5' primer and a J-beta primer mix. A template-switch 5' adaptor carrying 12 random nucleotides introduced a unique molecular identifier onto each TCR beta cDNA molecule. At least 3 million CDR3-containing paired-end reads were obtained from each sample. First-strand cDNA synthesis was performed from all RNA using the Mint cDNA synthesis kit, with priming by a TRBC-specific oligonucleotide. After uracil-DNA glycosylase treatment, a first 18-cycle PCR used universal primers M1SS and BC2_uni_R on all cDNA. In the original analysis: For normalization, 1 million high-quality reads, each with a distinct molecular identifier, were randomly selected from each sample. Instead of being binned into consensus sequences, reads that shared molecular identifiers were thrown out. MiTCR, set to a Q25 quality threshold and the strictest error-elimination algorithm, was used for CDR3 identification, clonotype clustering and error correction. A nonparametric unseen species model with Euler transformation was used to estimate lower-bound total TCR beta diversity. The public reads were quality trimmed at Q25 with fastp and then assembled into clones with MiXCR by TCRdb, keeping productive beta chains. For every CDR3 protein sequence, its rows merge into one entry that carries the most common genes and DNA. What appears here as the V and J calls and clone size reflects TCRdb's work, not the paper's. This sample is represented by about 640,000 distinct CDR3 sequences; 40% to 45% of them were singletons. 25% to 35% of the sample is in the top ten clones.

CDR3 length: 14 amino acids, cysteine to phenylalanine. Left in the record is the CDR3 DNA by itself, 42 bases read in frame from the first base. V sheds 1 base and J sheds 2 bases, leaving 9 bases between their ends. The germline V gene yields SGDLS for CDR1 and YYNGEE for CDR2. The sequence came from a man aged 80 or over in good health. This receptor chain uses TRBV9 and TRBJ1-2, with the D gene not confidently named. The sequencing sample was made of blood. Here is the DNA: TGTGCCAGCAGCGTAAGTGGGTCGAACTATGGCTACACCTTC. Translation gives CASSVSGSNYGYTF.